The clone carrying this T cell receptor (beta chain) was seen a handful of times. This entry comes from a study of blood T cell repertoires in COVID-19. CDR3 size: 14 residues. J gave up 5 bases and V 5 bases, and 9 bases lay outside the gene matches. The germline V gene encodes CDR1 SGHRS and CDR2 YFSETQ. Using immunoSEQ multiplex PCR, the repertoire was profiled, and TCRdb retains in-frame clones only, with some absent. Of under 200,000 clones in the sample, over 75% were seen once. The chain couples TRBV5-1 to TRBJ2-5, with 7 positions matching TRBD2. Material: PBMCs or T cells enriched from blood (not recorded which). The sequence was obtained from a young woman who had recovered from COVID-19. CDR3 nucleotide sequence: TGCGCCAGCAGACTCGGACTAGATGGGGAGACCCAGTACTTC. Its protein product is CASRLGLDGETQYF.